This entry concerns a single T cell receptor (beta chain). The antigen is unknown. Germline lookup yields CDR1 MDHEN and CDR2 SYDVKM. The CDR3 loop spans 16 amino acids. V lost 3 bases and J 4 bases, leaving 16 bases between the germline ends. Clones were read by immunoSEQ multiplex PCR, and TCRdb kept only the in-frame ones, dropping some. This sample has roughly 2.1 million clones, with about 93% found just once. This sample was included in a study of shared clonotypes between healthy human individuals. General observations from the study: On the whole, naive subsets had larger estimated richness than memory subsets had. It was the non-shared clonotypes that had lower generation probabilities than clonotypes shared by all four donors. Shared across a few donors were around 5% of the naive CD4 clonotypes.

Naivety among CD8 cells was defined by CD45RO negativity and positive CCR7 selection, thereby excluding terminally differentiated effector memory CD45RA+ cells. All participating donors were Caucasian adults from Nashville, Tennessee. This sequence originates from a man between 18 and 29 years old in good health. Some clones in this sample may be carry-over from other donors' samples. The chain recombines TRBV28 with TRBJ2-1, with a possible D match to TRBD2 (6 bases). The material sequenced was naive CD8+ T cells from PBMCs. As DNA, the CDR3 is TGTGCCAGCAGTTTCCCCATTAGCGGAGAATACAATGAGCAGTTCTTC. Translating gives CASSFPISGEYNEQFF.